The rows below give T cell receptor beta chains drawn from one sample of a study of shared clonotypes between healthy human individuals. Produced via immunoSEQ multiplex PCR; TCRdb's table is partial and in-frame only. The sample has around 500,000 clones, around 79% seen once. Sequencing was performed on PBMCs. These receptors came from a middle-aged woman in good health. Some clones in this sample may be carry-over from other donors' samples. Both conserved end residues are part of each CDR3. The order of the fields is clone size, J gene, D gene, V gene, CDR3 protein, CDR3 DNA. D genes are given only for firm matches. Only some rows state a clone size, as once, few, many or a class for expanded clones.

.,TRBJ2-3,.,TRBV5-1,CASSLGGQLFTDTQYF,TGCGCCAGCAGCTTGGGGGGACAACTATTCACAGATACGCAGTATTTT
.,TRBJ1-5,TRBD1,TRBV7-2,CASSSHRDRGQANQPQHF,TGTGCCAGCAGCTCCCACCGGGACAGGGGGCAGGCAAATCAGCCCCAGCATTTT
.,TRBJ2-7,TRBD1,TRBV6-5,CASRQTGAYEQYF,TGTGCCAGCAGGCAAACAGGGGCCTACGAGCAGTACTTC
.,TRBJ2-3,.,TRBV5-6,CASSSPRTSTDTQYF,TGTGCCAGCAGCTCTCCCAGGACTAGCACAGATACGCAGTATTTT
.,TRBJ2-2,.,TRBV4-1,CASSQDHGSTGELFF,TGTGCCAGCAGCCAAGATCACGGGAGTACCGGGGAGCTGTTTTTT
.,TRBJ2-7,TRBD2,TRBV10-2,CASRGTSGSYEQYF,TGCGCCAGCAGAGGGACTAGCGGGTCCTACGAGCAGTACTTC
.,TRBJ2-3,TRBD1,TRBV9,CASSVETTGAITDTQYF,TGTGCCAGCAGCGTAGAAACTACAGGGGCCATCACAGATACGCAGTATTTT
.,TRBJ2-7,.,TRBV2,CASRVLEGSYEQYF,TGTGCCAGCAGGGTCCTGGAGGGGTCCTACGAGCAGTACTTC
.,TRBJ2-5,.,TRBV11-2,CASSPRTGGETQYF,TGTGCCAGCAGCCCCCGGACCGGTGGAGAGACCCAGTACTTC
.,TRBJ2-7,TRBD2,TRBV29-1,CSVEIAGRSYEQYF,TGCAGCGTTGAAATAGCGGGAAGGTCCTACGAGCAGTACTTC
once,TRBJ1-2,.,TRBV28,CASSSSGSYGYTF,TGTGCCAGCAGTAGTTCAGGGAGCTATGGCTACACCTTC
.,TRBJ1-1,.,TRBV27,CASSIRGMNTEAFF,TGTGCCAGCAGTATCAGGGGAATGAACACTGAAGCTTTCTTT
few,TRBJ2-3,TRBD1,TRBV18,CASSPGTGGDTQYF,TGTGCCAGCTCACCCGGGACAGGGGGAGATACGCAGTATTTT
.,TRBJ1-1,.,TRBV11-2,CASSPMVGDTEAFF,TGTGCCAGCAGCCCGATGGTGGGGGACACTGAAGCTTTCTTT
.,TRBJ2-1,TRBD2,TRBV10-2,CASSEVAGVGEQFF,TGCGCCAGCAGTGAAGTAGCGGGAGTAGGTGAGCAGTTCTTC
once,TRBJ1-1,.,TRBV18,CASSPPGTTSTEAFF,TGTGCCAGCTCACCACCCGGGACAACGTCCACTGAAGCTTTCTTT
many,TRBJ2-7,TRBD2,TRBV27,CASSRGLAGMSYEQYF,TGTGCCAGCTCCCGGGGACTAGCGGGAATGAGCTACGAGCAGTACTTC
.,TRBJ2-1,.,TRBV23-1,CASSQSRGTSYNEQFF,TGCGCCAGCAGTCAATCGAGGGGCACGTCCTACAATGAGCAGTTCTTC
.,TRBJ2-1,.,TRBV5-1,CASSLFGRDDEQFF,TGCGCCAGCAGCTTGTTTGGGCGGGACGATGAGCAGTTCTTC
few,TRBJ2-1,.,TRBV7-9,CASSAWTSYNEQFF,TGTGCCAGCAGCGCGTGGACTTCCTACAATGAGCAGTTCTTC
.,TRBJ1-1,.,TRBV6-1,CASSESLTQAFF,TGTGCCAGCAGTGAGTCTCTAACGCAAGCTTTCTTT
.,TRBJ2-5,TRBD2,TRBV7-9,CASSLGLAQETQYF,TGTGCCAGCAGCTTAGGACTAGCTCAAGAGACCCAGTACTTC
.,TRBJ1-2,.,TRBV28,CASNILGNGYTF,TGTGCCAGCAACATCCTGGGTAATGGCTACACCTTC
few,TRBJ2-7,TRBD2,TRBV9,CASSVDPGGGALPYEQYF,TGTGCCAGCAGCGTAGACCCCGGCGGGGGGGCTTTACCCTACGAGCAGTACTTC
.,TRBJ2-5,.,TRBV20-1,CSQQGGETQYF,TGCAGCCAACAGGGAGGTGAGACCCAGTACTTC
.,TRBJ1-5,.,TRBV7-9,CASSLAGGDQPQHF,TGTGCCAGCAGCTTAGCGGGGGGGGATCAGCCCCAGCATTTT
.,TRBJ2-1,TRBD1,TRBV11-2,CASTRGAGKGTGYNEQFF,TGTGCCAGCACCAGGGGAGCAGGGAAGGGGACAGGGTACAATGAGCAGTTCTTC
once,TRBJ1-3,.,TRBV6-6,CASRQESSGNTIYF,TGTGCCAGCAGGCAGGAATCCTCTGGAAACACCATATATTTT
.,TRBJ2-5,.,TRBV5-6,CASSSQTRTGTQYF,TGTGCCAGCAGCTCCCAGACCAGGACGGGGACCCAGTACTTC
.,TRBJ2-5,.,TRBV6-5,CASSYSRGEETQYF,TGTGCCAGCAGTTACTCGAGGGGGGAAGAGACCCAGTACTTC
few,TRBJ2-2,.,TRBV4-1,CASSQDPPGRVDTGELFF,TGCGCCAGCAGCCAAGACCCCCCGGGCAGGGTAGACACCGGGGAGCTGTTTTTT
.,TRBJ2-7,.,TRBV6-6,CASSYAQPAYEQYF,TGTGCCAGCAGTTACGCCCAGCCCGCCTACGAGCAGTACTTC
.,TRBJ2-7,TRBD2,TRBV7-9,CASSPSGGQTYEQYF,TGTGCCAGCAGTCCAAGCGGGGGCCAAACCTACGAGCAGTACTTC
.,TRBJ1-4,TRBD1,TRBV5-1,CASSISGGPNEKLFF,TGCGCCAGCAGCATATCAGGGGGCCCTAATGAAAAACTGTTTTTT
.,TRBJ1-2,.,TRBV28,CASIPGTYYGYTF,TGTGCCAGCATCCCCGGGACTTACTATGGCTACACCTTC
few,TRBJ1-5,.,TRBV6-4,CASSEKGGTGNQPQHF,TGTGCCAGCAGTGAGAAGGGTGGAACGGGCAATCAGCCCCAGCATTTT
.,TRBJ2-6,.,TRBV4-2,CASSQDLTIMTWANVLTF,TGTGCCAGCAGCCAAGATCTTACCATAATGACTTGGGCCAACGTCCTGACTTTC
.,TRBJ1-2,.,TRBV18,CASSPRVAEDNYGYTF,TGTGCCAGCTCACCACGGGTGGCCGAAGATAACTATGGCTACACCTTC
.,TRBJ2-5,.,TRBV9,CASSAAEETQYF,TGTGCCAGCAGCGCCGCCGAAGAGACCCAGTACTTC
many,TRBJ2-3,.,TRBV11-3,CASSLDGQGPDTQYF,TGTGCCAGCAGCTTAGATGGGCAGGGACCAGATACGCAGTATTTT
.,TRBJ2-5,.,TRBV19,CASSISRDGETQYF,TGTGCCAGTAGTATTTCCAGGGACGGAGAGACCCAGTACTTC
.,TRBJ2-1,TRBD2,TRBV19,CASSLFSGTDNEQFF,TGTGCCAGTAGTTTGTTTAGCGGGACGGACAATGAGCAGTTCTTC
.,TRBJ1-5,.,TRBV11-2,CASSLGIGGEPQHF,TGTGCCAGCAGCTTAGGTATTGGGGGTGAGCCCCAGCATTTT
once,TRBJ2-7,TRBD1,TRBV9,CASSAGTGVGYEQYF,TGTGCCAGCAGCGCCGGGACAGGGGTCGGGTACGAGCAGTACTTC
.,TRBJ2-3,.,TRBV28,CASSQASTDTQYF,TGTGCCAGCAGTCAGGCAAGCACAGATACGCAGTATTTT
.,TRBJ1-5,.,TRBV5-4,CASSLDGGNQPQHF,TGTGCCAGCAGCTTGGACGGGGGCAATCAGCCCCAGCATTTT
.,TRBJ1-1,TRBD1,TRBV5-1,CASSGTGYTEAFF,TGCGCCAGCAGCGGGACAGGGTACACTGAAGCTTTCTTT
.,TRBJ2-4,.,TRBV28,CASSLGPLAGGNIQYF,TGTGCCAGCAGTTTAGGCCCTCTGGCGGGTGGCAACATTCAGTACTTC
.,TRBJ2-3,.,TRBV10-1,CASSESGGARLYTQYF,TGCGCCAGCAGTGAGTCTGGGGGAGCACGTTTATATACGCAGTATTTT
once,TRBJ2-2,TRBD1,TRBV4-1,CASSQPGQTNTGELFF,TGCGCCAGCAGCCAACCGGGACAGACGAACACCGGGGAGCTGTTTTTT
.,TRBJ2-6,.,TRBV2,CASSLTETGANVLTF,TGTGCCAGCAGCCTGACAGAAACTGGGGCCAACGTCCTGACTTTC
.,TRBJ2-7,TRBD2,TRBV9,CASSVASSGGSYEQYF,TGTGCCAGCAGTGTCGCGAGTAGCGGGGGATCCTACGAGCAGTACTTC
.,TRBJ2-7,TRBD1,TRBV6-6,CASSGQGGFHEQYF,TGTGCCAGCAGTGGACAGGGGGGGTTCCACGAGCAGTACTTC
.,TRBJ2-3,TRBD2,TRBV27,CASSVRTSGRDTQYF,TGTGCCAGCAGTGTACGGACTAGCGGGAGAGATACGCAGTATTTT
.,TRBJ2-2,.,TRBV6-4,CASSEGSTGELFF,TGTGCCAGCAGTGAAGGCTCGACCGGGGAGCTGTTTTTT
.,TRBJ1-5,.,TRBV14,CASSQDSNQPQHF,TGTGCCAGCAGCCAGGATAGCAATCAGCCCCAGCATTTT
.,TRBJ2-5,TRBD1,TRBV7-2,CASSLFAGTGGETQYF,TGTGCCAGCAGCTTATTCGCCGGGACAGGGGGGGAGACCCAGTACTTC
.,TRBJ2-6,.,TRBV28,CASSPTGTGANVLTF,TGTGCCAGCAGTCCCACAGGGACTGGGGCCAACGTCCTGACTTTC
.,TRBJ2-7,TRBD2,TRBV4-1,CASSHRLAGGPKLYEQYF,TGCGCCAGCAGCCACCGACTAGCGGGAGGGCCTAAGCTTTACGAGCAGTACTTC